This T cell receptor (beta chain) was sequenced in a study of blood T cell repertoires in COVID-19. Study information: PBMCs, B-cell-depleted T cells, or T cells provided the cDNA or gDNA that made up the material.

Germline CDR1 and CDR2: LGHDT and YNNKEL (reference sequence). The trim removed 4 bases at V and 1 base at J, leaving 8 bases unmatched. There are 19 residues in the CDR3. Profiling relied on immunoSEQ multiplex PCR, and the TCRdb table lists in-frame clones only, not all of them. The sample lists about 200,000 clones, around 88% occurring once. The cohort comprised adults aged 18 to 89 years residing in about two dozen US areas. Self-reported history from a screening survey and questionnaire set each donor's cohort. Exposed enrollees encountered a COVID-19 case at some point within 2 weeks before study entry.

This chain links TRBV3-1 (or the pseudogene TRBV3-2) with TRBJ2-4, with TRBD2 matching 15 bases. The sequenced material came from PBMCs or T cells enriched from blood (not recorded which). This TCR was sampled from a woman aged 25 to 39 who had been exposed to COVID-19. Written as DNA, the CDR3 is TGTGCCAGCAGCCGTCCGGGACTAGCGGGGGGCGGGGCCAAAAACATTCAGTACTTC. Translated, it gives CASSRPGLAGGGAKNIQYF.